The 21 T cell receptor beta chains below were found in one sample sequenced in a study of cytomegalovirus exposure and HLA in healthy donors. 60 Vbeta and 13 Jbeta primers were used in PCR. Profiled with immunoSEQ multiplex PCR; TCRdb holds only in-frame clones, not every one. The sample lists about 160,000 clones, about three quarters occurring once. The sample was PBMCs. These receptors originate from a female donor in good health and CMV-seronegative.

This clone was seen more than once but under ten times. The chain uses TRBV5-1 and TRBJ1-2; tentative D call: TRBD1 (5 bases). The V gene's germline CDR1 is SGHRS and CDR2 YFSETQ. The CDR3 sequence is 17 residues long. Trimming shortened V by 0 bases and J by 1 base, and 16 bases separated the two germline ends. The CDR3, as DNA: TGCGCCAGCAGCTTGGGGGGGACGTGGAGGGGTAACTATGGCTACACCTTC. This sequence encodes CASSLGGTWRGNYGYTF.

This chain uses TRBV6-5 with TRBJ2-7, with a tentative D call TRBD2 (6 bases). The germline gives CDR1 MNHEY, CDR2 SVGAGI. The CDR3 extends over 14 amino acids. Trimming cost V 6 bases and J 2 bases, with 14 bases left between them. The CDR3 is CASSRGVVPYEQYF. CDR3 bases: TGTGCCAGCAGCCGCGGGGTTGTCCCCTACGAGCAGTACTTC.

CDR3 DNA: TGTGCCAGTAGTATCCCAGGGGTGGACACCGGGGAGCTGTTTTTT. This encodes CASSIPGVDTGELFF. The rearrangement joins TRBV19 to TRBJ2-2, with a tentative D call TRBD1 (6 bases). V lost 3 bases, J lost 3 bases, and 11 bases lay in between. Germline V gene lookup returns CDR1 LNHDA and CDR2 SQIVND (reference sequence). The CDR3 contains 15 residues.

The rearrangement links TRBV30 to TRBJ1-1, with 11 bases identical to TRBD1. Germline CDR1 and CDR2: GTSNPN and SVGIG (reference sequence). The CDR3 runs to 16 residues. V shed 3 bases and J 6 bases; nucleotides not matched to a gene: 12. CDR3 in DNA: TGTGCCTGGAGCGTTTGGGACAGGGGGTTTGGGGCTGAAGCTTTCTTT. The encoded protein is CAWSVWDRGFGAEAFF.

This clone was found many times. For the CDR3, the DNA is TGTGCCTGGACAAACACAGGGGGCGTGCGAGGGGACACTGAAGCTTTCTTT. Translation: CAWTNTGGVRGDTEAFF. The chain has TRBV30 and TRBJ1-1; 9 bases agree with TRBD1. Per germline, CDR1 GTSNPN and CDR2 SVGIG (reference sequence). CDR3 length equals 17 residues. The trim removed 4 bases at V and 3 bases at J, leaving 15 bases unmatched. Variable domain in full (rest from reference TRBV30 and TRBJ1-1): SQTIHQWPATLVQPVGSPLSLECTVEGTSNPNLYWYRQAAGRGLQLLFYSVGIGQISSEVPQNLSASRPQDRQFILSSKKLLLSDSGFYLCAWTNTGGVRGDTEAFFGQGTRLTVV.

V usage is TRBV19 and J usage is TRBJ1-5; D is perhaps TRBD1 (6 bases). V was shortened by 7 bases and J by 2 bases, with 18 bases between the two germline ends. Germline V lookup: CDR1 LNHDA, CDR2 SQIVND (reference sequence). The CDR3 extends over 16 amino acids. CDR3 region: CASIKGGGSGNQPQHF. The CDR3 region has the DNA TGTGCCAGTATAAAAGGGGGGGGCTCGGGCAATCAGCCCCAGCATTTT.

V usage is TRBV7-8 and J usage is TRBJ1-1; maybe TRBD1 (5 bases). Germline CDR1 and CDR2: SGHVS and FQNEAQ. This CDR3 contains 14 residues. Between the trimmed V and J ends, which lost 5 bases and 1 base, there was a span of 11 bases. The CDR3 loop is CASSRITGNTEAFF. The CDR3 coding sequence is TGTGCCAGCAGCCGCATTACAGGGAACACTGAAGCTTTCTTT.

The CDR3 sequence: CASSIGAAGRKETQYF. Written as DNA, the CDR3 is TGTGCCAGTAGTATAGGGGCTGCGGGACGCAAAGAGACCCAGTACTTC. The rearrangement links TRBV19 to TRBJ2-5; a weak D match, TRBD2 (6 bases). V lost 1 base and J lost 3, with 15 bases in between. The CDR3 contains 16 residues. Germline values: CDR1 LNHDA, CDR2 SQIVND (reference sequence).

This clone has a handful of counts. The rearrangement joins TRBV9 to TRBJ2-3, with D unresolved. Per the germline V gene, CDR1 is SGDLS and CDR2 is YYNGEE. The V and J ends lost 1 base and 1 base respectively, with 7 bases between them. CDR3 length: 14 amino acids. This CDR3 is CASSVTSGTDTQYF. The CDR3 nucleotides read TGTGCCAGCAGCGTAACGAGCGGCACAGATACGCAGTATTTT.

This rearrangement joins TRBV25-1 to TRBJ1-3; no reliable D call. V lost 0 bases and J lost 4, with 13 bases in between. This CDR3 is 16 amino acids long. Germline-derived CDR1 and CDR2 are MGHDK and SYGVNS. The CDR3 nucleotides are TGTGCCAGCAGTGAATATGACACCTCGTGGGGAAACACCATATATTTT. Its translation is CASSEYDTSWGNTIYF.

This chain connects TRBV10-3 to TRBJ1-3; D unclear. With 0 bases removed from V and 0 bases from J, the gap between germline ends came to 6 bases. The CDR3 is 15 amino acids. CDR1 is ENHRY and CDR2 is SYGVKD in the germline V gene. CDR3: CAISESVSSGNTIYF. The CDR3 DNA sequence: TGTGCCATCAGTGAGTCGGTCAGCTCTGGAAACACCATATATTTT.

This rearrangement joins TRBV19 to TRBJ1-5, with no clear D. Germline CDR1 and CDR2: LNHDA and SQIVND (reference sequence). V was pared by 3 bases and J by 2 bases, with 8 bases between. This CDR3 comprises 14 residues. CDR3 coding DNA: TGTGCCAGTAGTATGGTTGGCCGCAATCAGCCCCAGCATTTT. It specifies CASSMVGRNQPQHF.

The V gene is TRBV9, the J gene TRBJ1-1; tentative D call: TRBD1 (5 bases). CDR3 length equals 15 residues. V was pared by 0 bases and J by 5 bases, with 14 bases between. Germline V gives CDR1 SGDLS, CDR2 YYNGEE. This chain's CDR3 is CASSVGGSGGTEAFF. The DNA of the CDR3 is TGTGCCAGCAGCGTAGGAGGGTCTGGGGGGACTGAAGCTTTCTTT.

The genes are TRBV2 and TRBJ1-6, with D perhaps matching TRBD1 (6 bases). V lost 6 bases and J lost 4, with 16 bases in between. CDR1 SNHLY and CDR2 FYNNEI come from the germline V gene. The CDR3 runs to 16 residues. CDR3 nucleotide sequence: TGTGCCAGCAGCCAAGGACAGCTGTTTTATAATTCACCCCTCCACTTT. Translated: CASSQGQLFYNSPLHF.

The chain combines TRBV2 with TRBJ2-1; 11 positions agree with TRBD2. Germline V gene lookup returns CDR1 SNHLY and CDR2 FYNNEI. The CDR3 totals 15 residues. J was trimmed by 4 bases and V by 5 bases; bases with no gene match: 4. The CDR3 region has the DNA TGTGCCAGCAGTTTTACTAGCGGGAGATACAATGAGCAGTTCTTC. Amino acid sequence: CASSFTSGRYNEQFF.

This clone was seen just once. The V and J genes are TRBV5-5 and TRBJ2-7; 7 nucleotides line up with TRBD1. V dropped 0 bases and J dropped 3; count of bases not matched to a gene: 3. Germline loops: CDR1 SGHKS, CDR2 YYEKEE (reference sequence). This CDR3 is 14 amino acids long. CDR3 nucleotide sequence: TGTGCCAGCAGCTTGGGAGGGGGCGTCTACGAGCAGTACTTC. This translates into CASSLGGGVYEQYF.

The chain joins TRBV6-5 to TRBJ2-1; TRBD1 agrees at 7 bases. This CDR3 region has 15 residues. The J segment lost 6 bases and the V segment lost 1 base, leaving 6 bases of the junction unmatched. The germline V gene has CDR1 MNHEY and CDR2 SVGAGI. CDR3 region: CASSYYDRATNEQFF. The CDR3 DNA is TGTGCCAGCAGTTACTATGACAGGGCTACCAATGAGCAGTTCTTC.

This clone qualifies as medium-sized. This chain joins TRBV4-2 and TRBJ2-2; TRBD2 matches 11 bases. This CDR3 has 18 amino acids. Germline loops: CDR1 LGHNA, CDR2 YNFKEQ. Germline trimming cut 0 bases from V and 5 bases from J; bases unmatched to any gene: 8. CDR3 in DNA: TGTGCCAGCAGCCAAGAACACTTAGCGGGAGGGCCTACCGGGGAGCTGTTTTTT. It translates to CASSQEHLAGGPTGELFF.

This sequence joins TRBV6-1 and TRBJ1-4, with unresolved D. Per germline, CDR1 MNHNS and CDR2 SASEGT. CDR3 size: 17 residues. V was trimmed by 4 bases and J by 2 bases, leaving 17 bases between them. Written as DNA, the CDR3 is TGTGCCAGCAGTGTCACCGCTCTATCTGTCACTAATGAAAAACTGTTTTTT. Protein: CASSVTALSVTNEKLFF.

The rearrangement uses TRBV7-9 and TRBJ1-5; 7 bases line up with TRBD1. The V segment lost 0 bases and the J segment 6 bases; nucleotides outside the gene matches: 5. The CDR3 loop spans 15 amino acids. Germline V gene data show CDR1 as SEHNR and CDR2 as FQNEAQ (reference sequence). The CDR3 sequence: CASSLAGGGLQPQHF. CDR3 in DNA: TGTGCCAGCAGCTTAGCAGGGGGCGGGCTTCAGCCCCAGCATTTT.

V gene TRBV19 combines with J gene TRBJ1-5; D uncertain. Trimming removed 2 bases at V and 4 bases at J, with 9 bases between. Germline CDR1 and CDR2: LNHDA and SQIVND (reference sequence). The CDR3 runs to 14 residues. The CDR3 is CASSITGANQPQHF. DNA of the CDR3: TGTGCCAGTAGTATAACGGGTGCTAATCAGCCCCAGCATTTT. The full variable domain, its missing parts supplied by reference TRBV19 and TRBJ1-5, is DGGITQSPKYLFRKEGQNVTLSCEQNLNHDAMYWYRQDPGQGLRLIYYSQIVNDFQKGDIAEGYSVSREKKESFPLTVTSAQKNPTAFYLCASSITGANQPQHFGDGTRLSIL.